One sample yielded the 24 T cell receptor beta chains listed below, sequenced in a study of T-cell memory formation after mild COVID-19. TCRdb re-called the 5' RACE reads with MiXCR, one entry per CDR3 protein. This sample has about 190,000 distinct CDR3 sequences; about 17% occur once, and the top ten carry about 2.4%. The sample taken for sequencing was PBMCs or a T cell subset sorted from them (not recorded which). These receptors originate from an adult woman who had mild COVID-19 (a few samples of this study predate the infection). Cell type and time point are not known.

This clonotype was recorded at least ten times. The rearrangement joins TRBV3-1 to TRBJ2-1, with TRBD2 identical over 13 bases. Germline assignment: CDR1 LGHDT and CDR2 YNNKEL (reference sequence). The CDR3 sequence is 15 residues long. V shed 7 bases and J 7 bases; nucleotides not matched to a gene: 7. The DNA for the CDR3 is TGTGCCAGCAACCCAACGGGACTAGCGGGAAATGAGCAGTTCTTC. Amino acids: CASNPTGLAGNEQFF.

This clonotype was detected only a few times. The chain joins TRBV3-1 to TRBJ2-7, with a possible D match to TRBD1 (5 bases). This CDR3 contains 13 residues. Trimming removed 6 bases from V and 2 bases from J, with 11 bases in between. The germline V gene encodes CDR1 LGHDT and CDR2 YNNKEL (reference sequence). Written as DNA, the CDR3 is TGTGCCAGCAGGCTCAGGGATCCCTACGAGCAGTACTTC. This codes for CASRLRDPYEQYF.

The V call is TRBV5-4, the J call TRBJ1-6; D is unclear. The CDR3 is made up of 12 amino acids. Germline CDR1 reads SGHNT; CDR2 reads YYREEE (reference sequence). V lost 2 bases and J 13 bases, leaving 10 bases between the germline ends. CDR3 amino acids: CASSLSGVPLHF. The CDR3 DNA sequence: TGTGCCAGCAGCTTAAGCGGAGTGCCCCTCCACTTT.

The chain has TRBV29-1 and TRBJ1-1, with a tentative D call TRBD1 (6 bases). The V gene's germline CDR1 is SQVTM and CDR2 ANQGSEA. The CDR3 contains 13 residues. Trimming cost V 7 bases and J 1 base, with 13 bases left between them. The CDR3 coding sequence is TGCAGCGCCTACCAGGGGAGGAACACTGAAGCTTTCTTT. Translating it yields CSAYQGRNTEAFF. The full variable domain, with the rest looked up from reference TRBV29-1 and TRBJ1-1, is SAVISQKPSRDICQRGTSLTIQCQVDSQVTMMFWYRQQPGQSLTLIATANQGSEATYESGFVIDKFPISRPNLTFSTLTVSNMSPEDSSIYLCSAYQGRNTEAFFGQGTRLTVV.

The gene calls are TRBV11-2 and TRBJ2-3; 8 nucleotides match TRBD2. Germline trimming cut 4 bases from V and 5 bases from J; bases unmatched to any gene: 14. Germline V gene data show CDR1 as SGHAT and CDR2 as FQNNGV. The CDR3 has 17 amino acids. The CDR3 DNA is TGTGCCAGCAGCTACAGTGCATATTCGGCGGGGGGAGATACGCAGTATTTT. Protein product: CASSYSAYSAGGDTQYF.

This clonotype was seen a few times. V is TRBV6-2 or TRBV6-3 and J is TRBJ2-3; 8 nucleotides match TRBD2. V was clipped by 6 bases and J by 0 bases; unmatched bases: 17. The length of the CDR3 is 19 residues. CDR1 is MNHEY, CDR2 SVGEGT, per germline. CDR3 sequence (DNA): TGTGCCAGCAGAGAGGGGGTAGCGGGAAGAGACGCTAGCACAGATACGCAGTATTTT. Amino acid sequence: CASREGVAGRDASTDTQYF.

The J gene is TRBJ2-1, the V gene TRBV4-1, with no clear D. V was shortened by 3 bases and J by 7 bases, with 16 bases between the two germline ends. The germline V gene encodes CDR1 MGHRA and CDR2 YSYEKL. This CDR3 contains 15 residues. The CDR3 loop is CASSQPRWGQNEQFF. CDR3 nucleotide sequence: TGCGCCAGCAGCCAGCCGAGATGGGGTCAGAATGAGCAGTTCTTC.

This clonotype was counted a few times. The V and J genes are TRBV25-1 and TRBJ2-1, with a possible D match to TRBD1 (6 bases). V was shortened by 6 bases and J by 8 bases, with 23 bases between the two germline ends. The CDR3 contains 16 residues. The V gene's germline CDR1 is MGHDK and CDR2 SYGVNS. The CDR3 sequence: CASSKGPKQGYDEQFF. The CDR3 DNA follows: TGTGCCAGCAGCAAGGGGCCAAAGCAGGGGTATGATGAGCAGTTCTTC.

A few counts support this clonotype. The chain carries TRBV11-3 and TRBJ2-1; a weak D match, TRBD2 (6 bases). V was trimmed by 2 bases and J by 5 bases, leaving 25 bases between them. CDR1 SGHNT and CDR2 YENEEA come from the germline V gene. The CDR3 has 19 residues. The CDR3 coding sequence is TGTGCCAGCAGCTTACGGGTCCTGACTAGAAGGGGCCCCAACAATGAGCAGTTCTTC. This encodes CASSLRVLTRRGPNNEQFF.

This clonotype was seen ten or more times. The J gene is TRBJ2-7, the V gene TRBV12-3 or TRBV12-4, with 8 bases aligning to TRBD2. J gave up 2 bases and V 8 bases, and 11 bases lay outside the gene matches. The CDR3 contains 15 residues. The CDR3 sequence: CASGAGAGSAYEQYF. The DNA of the CDR3 is TGTGCCAGCGGAGCGGGGGCGGGTAGTGCCTACGAGCAGTACTTC.

This clonotype came up a few times. This rearrangement joins TRBV10-3 to TRBJ2-3, with 14 bases matching TRBD2. Germline V gene lookup returns CDR1 ENHRY and CDR2 SYGVKD. With V trimmed by 3 bases and J by 6 bases, 5 bases remained unmatched. This CDR3 region has 16 residues. The CDR3 sequence: CAISEPGLAGADTQYF. The CDR3, as DNA: TGTGCCATCAGTGAACCGGGACTAGCGGGAGCTGATACGCAGTATTTT.

The V and J genes are TRBV6-5 and TRBJ1-1, with 7 nucleotides matching TRBD1. Per the germline V gene, CDR1 is MNHEY and CDR2 is SVGAGI. This CDR3 comprises 13 residues. Trimming cost V 8 bases and J 7 bases; bases outside gene matches: 10. The CDR3 sequence: CASRRDRADEAFF. As DNA, the CDR3 is TGTGCCAGCCGACGAGACAGGGCGGATGAAGCTTTCTTT.

This chain connects TRBV27 to TRBJ1-5, with 7 bases that match TRBD1. CDR1 MNHEY and CDR2 SMNVEV come from the germline V gene (reference sequence). Trimming cost V 5 bases and J 9 bases; bases outside gene matches: 16. This CDR3 has 16 residues. The CDR3 protein is CASSRRQGPFVGPQHF. CDR3 bases: TGTGCCAGCAGTAGACGACAGGGCCCGTTTGTTGGGCCCCAGCATTTT.

The chain recombines TRBV18 with TRBJ2-2; no clear D. CDR3 length: 16 residues. Germline values: CDR1 KGHSH, CDR2 LQKENI. V dropped 2 bases and J dropped 0 bases, with 10 bases sitting between them. CDR3 sequence: CASSPSATTNTGELFF. Here the CDR3 DNA reads TGTGCCAGCTCACCATCGGCCACTACGAACACCGGGGAGCTGTTTTTT.

This sequence joins TRBV27 and TRBJ2-5, with 8 bases that match TRBD1. CDR1 and CDR2 (germline): MNHEY, SMNVEV (reference sequence). CDR3 length: 17 amino acids. After removal of 1 base from V and 6 bases from J, the junction contained 13 bases not matched to a gene. As DNA, the CDR3 is TGTGCCAGCAGTTTATTGGGTCAGGGGGCGCGCAAAAAGACCCAGTACTTC. This encodes CASSLLGQGARKKTQYF.

The CDR3 DNA sequence: TGCAGTGCTAGAGATGGGACAGCAAATAATTCACCCCTCCACTTT. Protein product: CSARDGTANNSPLHF. The rearrangement uses TRBV20-1 and TRBJ1-6, with 7 bases aligning to TRBD1. Looked up from germline, CDR1 is DFQATT and CDR2 is SNEGSKA (reference sequence). The J segment lost 5 bases and the V segment lost 0 bases, leaving 4 bases of the junction unmatched. There are 15 residues in the CDR3.

This clonotype has at least ten counts. The V and J genes are TRBV2 and TRBJ2-3, with 9 bases that match TRBD2. The CDR3 consists of 16 residues. The V and J ends lost 5 bases and 0 bases, in that order; junction bases with no gene match: 6. Germline assignment: CDR1 SNHLY and CDR2 FYNNEI. The CDR3, as DNA: TGTGCCAGCAGTCGACCGACTAGCGGAAGCACAGATACGCAGTATTTT. Its translation: CASSRPTSGSTDTQYF.

V gene TRBV9 combines with J gene TRBJ2-5; 7 bases are shared with TRBD2. V shed 0 bases, J shed 4 bases, and the junction held 6 bases outside the gene matches. The CDR3 extends over 15 amino acids. Germline assignment: CDR1 SGDLS and CDR2 YYNGEE. The CDR3 is CASSVGWEGSETQYF. CDR3 in DNA: TGTGCCAGCAGCGTAGGATGGGAGGGGTCAGAGACCCAGTACTTC.

The V gene is TRBV9, the J gene TRBJ1-1; D remains ambiguous. The CDR3 is 13 residues long. V was pared by 3 bases and J by 3 bases, with 9 bases between. CDR1 and CDR2 (germline): SGDLS, YYNGEE. CDR3 region: CASSARPDTEAFF. As DNA, the CDR3 is TGTGCCAGCAGCGCACGTCCAGACACTGAAGCTTTCTTT.

This clonotype showed up many times. The chain is built from TRBV15 and TRBJ2-5; D gene uncertain. V was trimmed by 2 bases and J by 2 bases, leaving 3 bases between them. The CDR3 consists of 12 residues. CDR1 and CDR2 (germline): LNHNV, YYDKDF (reference sequence). The CDR3 DNA follows: TGTGCCACCAGCAGACCGCAAGAGACCCAGTACTTC. Translation gives CATSRPQETQYF.

In its sample, this clonotype was seen a few times. The V gene is TRBV6-6, the J gene TRBJ2-7; maybe TRBD2 (5 bases). CDR3 length equals 16 residues. CDR1 and CDR2 from the germline V gene are MNHNY and SVGAGI (reference sequence). V lost 0 bases, J lost 4 bases, and 16 bases lay in between. For the CDR3, the DNA is TGTGCCAGCAGTTACTCCTTAGCGCAGCTGACGTACGAGCAGTACTTC. Residues: CASSYSLAQLTYEQYF.

This clonotype has just a few counts. V gene TRBV7-9 combines with J gene TRBJ1-1; TRBD1 aligns across 7 bases. The CDR3 totals 14 residues. CDR1 and CDR2 from the germline V gene are SEHNR and FQNEAQ (reference sequence). Unmatched junction bases numbered 6, after V lost 4 bases and J lost 4 bases. The chain's CDR3 is CASSYEAGGTEAFF. The CDR3 DNA reads as TGTGCCAGCAGCTACGAGGCAGGGGGCACTGAAGCTTTCTTT.

The chain recombines TRBV12-3 or TRBV12-4 with TRBJ2-7; D is perhaps TRBD1 (5 bases). Trimming stripped 1 base from V and 7 bases from J, with 14 bases between. This CDR3 spans 14 amino acids. The CDR3 spells CASSLGQPPGEQYF. The CDR3 coding sequence is TGTGCCAGCAGTTTAGGGCAGCCCCCAGGGGAGCAGTACTTC.

This sequence joins TRBV5-1 and TRBJ1-1; D not resolved. CDR3 length: 14 residues. Trimming took off 1 base at V and 1 base at J, with 8 bases between the two ends. Germline CDR1 reads SGHRS; CDR2 reads YFSETQ. The CDR3 spells CASSLPGENTEAFF. The CDR3 coding sequence is TGCGCCAGCAGCTTGCCAGGCGAGAACACTGAAGCTTTCTTT.